The next 14 T cell receptor beta chains were all read from a single sample in a study of neurological immune-mediated disorders. In TCRdb, the 5' RACE reads were re-called with MiXCR into one record per CDR3 protein. The table shows around 49,000 distinct CDR3 sequences, with roughly 14% occurring only once. Described time point: longitudinal time-point 2. Sequenced material: PBMCs. Every receptor here comes from a male donor with HTLV-1-associated myelopathy (HAM/TSP).

This clonotype occurred many times. Compared with germline, one end of the junction differs, possibly owing to a read error. The chain employs TRBV20-1 and TRBJ1-1, with D maybe TRBD1 (6 bases). The germline V gene encodes CDR1 DFQATT and CDR2 SNEGSKA (reference sequence). CDR3 length equals 12 residues. CDR3 region: CRARQGSTEAFF. In DNA form, the CDR3 reads TGCAGAGCTAGGCAGGGGTCCACTGAAGCTTTCTTT.

The chain uses TRBV12-3 or TRBV12-4 and TRBJ2-1; D is uncertain. The CDR3 consists of 16 residues. Trimming stripped 1 base from V and 0 bases from J, with 10 bases between. In DNA form, the CDR3 reads TGTGCCAGCAGTTTAGGATCGAGCAGCTCCTACAATGAGCAGTTCTTC. Encoded protein: CASSLGSSSSYNEQFF.

The chain employs TRBV27 and TRBJ1-1; D gene uncertain. The germline gives CDR1 MNHEY, CDR2 SMNVEV (reference sequence). V lost 5 bases, J lost 0 bases, and 13 bases lay in between. The CDR3 is made up of 15 amino acids. CDR3 DNA: TGTGCCAGCAGTACTGACCTTGCGCTGAACACTGAAGCTTTCTTT. This translates into CASSTDLALNTEAFF.

At least ten counts were recorded for this clonotype. The rearrangement links TRBV20-1 to TRBJ1-1; 7 nucleotides line up with TRBD1. This CDR3 comprises 12 residues. V was clipped by 2 bases and J by 5 bases; unmatched bases: 2. Germline V gene sequence: CDR1 DFQATT, CDR2 SNEGSKA (reference sequence). CDR3 DNA sequence: TGCAGTGCTAGACAGGGGGGTACTGAAGCTTTCTTT. This codes for CSARQGGTEAFF.

For this clonotype: This may be a read error, as it is one base from a much larger clone. CDR3 loop: CSASRDGITEAFF. In nucleotides, the CDR3 is TGCAGTGCTAGTCGCGATGGGATAACTGAAGCTTTCTTT. The genes are TRBV20-1 and TRBJ1-1, with D unresolved. Trimming pared 3 bases from V and 5 bases from J, leaving 13 bases between. Germline V lookup: CDR1 DFQATT, CDR2 SNEGSKA (reference sequence). This CDR3 is built from 13 residues.

The table lists this clonotype with many counts. The rearrangement links TRBV5-1 to TRBJ2-7; D possibly corresponds to TRBD2 (7 bases). V was pared by 3 bases and J by 2 bases, with 12 bases between. This CDR3 has 14 residues. Germline CDR1 is SGHRS and CDR2 is YFSETQ. The CDR3 spells CASSWGGGPYEQYF. DNA for the CDR3: TGCGCCAGCAGCTGGGGGGGGGGCCCCTACGAGCAGTACTTC.

At least ten counts were recorded for this clonotype. The chain joins TRBV4-3 to TRBJ2-7; TRBD1 aligns across 7 bases. J lost 3 bases, V lost 4 bases, and 9 bases had no gene match. The germline V gene has CDR1 LGHNA and CDR2 YSLEER. The CDR3 runs to 15 residues. CDR3 residues: CASSRSTGLNYEQYF. CDR3 nucleotide sequence: TGCGCCAGCAGCCGATCGACAGGGCTGAACTACGAGCAGTACTTC.

The table lists this clonotype with many counts. The chain uses TRBV3-1 and TRBJ2-1; D is undetermined. This CDR3 is 13 amino acids long. Trimming removed 0 bases at V and 10 bases at J, with 10 bases between. Germline V gene lookup returns CDR1 LGHDT and CDR2 YNNKEL (reference sequence). As DNA, the CDR3 is TGTGCCAGCAGCCAAGATGTACAGTGGGAGCAGTTCTTC. This gives the protein CASSQDVQWEQFF.

This clonotype was counted at least ten times. This sequence joins TRBV7-9 and TRBJ1-1; D unresolved. Germline CDR1 is SEHNR and CDR2 is FQNEAQ (reference sequence). V was cut by 6 bases and J by 1 base, with 9 bases left in between. The CDR3 is 13 amino acids. CDR3 in DNA: TGTGCCAGCAGGCTAGACGGGAACACTGAAGCTTTCTTT. It translates to CASRLDGNTEAFF.

Comments on this clonotype: An end of the junction differs from the germline gene, which may be a read error. This chain links TRBV20-1 with TRBJ2-1; D is possibly TRBD1 or TRBD2 (5 bases each). The CDR3 has 15 residues. Germline CDR1 and CDR2: DFQATT and SNEGSKA (reference sequence). The CDR3 nucleotides read TGCAGTGCTAGACGGGGCCTACAGCCGGACAATGAGCAGTTATTC. Residues: CSARRGLQPDNEQLF.

The chain employs TRBV20-1 and TRBJ2-7, with D possibly being TRBD1 or TRBD2 (5 bases each). The length of the CDR3 is 13 residues. Trimming pared 3 bases from V and 4 bases from J, leaving 13 bases between. The V gene's germline CDR1 is DFQATT and CDR2 SNEGSKA (reference sequence). Here the CDR3 DNA reads TGCAGTGCTAGTTCGGTGGGGGTTTACGAGCAGTACTTC. Amino acids: CSASSVGVYEQYF.

This clonotype counts as medium-sized (0.01 to 0.1%). The chain carries TRBV12-3 or TRBV12-4 and TRBJ2-1; 7 bases line up with TRBD1. Trimming took 6 bases from V and 6 from J; bases not matched to a gene: 2. This CDR3 has 12 residues. The DNA of the CDR3 is TGTGCCAGCAGACAGGGGACCAATGAGCAGTTCTTC. This sequence encodes CASRQGTNEQFF.

In its sample, this clonotype was seen many times. The chain joins TRBV7-6 to TRBJ1-5; no clear D. This CDR3 has 12 amino acids. Germline-derived CDR1 and CDR2 are SGHVS and FNYEAQ. The V end lost 5 bases, the J end lost 10 bases, and 12 bases lay between the germline ends. The CDR3 loop is CASSPAGSPQHF. DNA of the CDR3: TGTGCCAGCAGCCCGGCCGGGTCTCCCCAGCATTTT. The whole variable domain, filled in from reference TRBV7-6 and TRBJ1-5, reads GAGVSQSPRYKVTKRGQDVALRCDPISGHVSLYWYRQALGQGPEFLTYFNYEAQQDKSGLPNDRFSAERPEGSISTLTIQRTEQRDSAMYRCASSPAGSPQHFGDGTRLSIL.

At least ten counts were recorded for this clonotype. This chain uses TRBV4-2 with TRBJ1-5, with D perhaps matching TRBD1 (5 bases). Germline loops: CDR1 LGHNA, CDR2 YNFKEQ. The CDR3 runs to 14 residues. V was cut by 0 bases and J by 5 bases, with 8 bases left in between. CDR3 bases: TGTGCCAGCAGCCAAGACAGGGTGGATCAGCCCCAGCATTTT. It is translated as CASSQDRVDQPQHF.